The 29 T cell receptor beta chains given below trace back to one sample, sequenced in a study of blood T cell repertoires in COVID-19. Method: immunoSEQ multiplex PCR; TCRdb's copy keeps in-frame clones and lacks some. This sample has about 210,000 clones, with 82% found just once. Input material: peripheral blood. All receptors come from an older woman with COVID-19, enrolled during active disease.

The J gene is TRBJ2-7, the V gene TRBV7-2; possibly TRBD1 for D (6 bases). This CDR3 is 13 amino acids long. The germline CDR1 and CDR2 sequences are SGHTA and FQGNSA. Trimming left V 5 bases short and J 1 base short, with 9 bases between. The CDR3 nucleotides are TGTGCCAGCAGCCGACAGGTGTCCTACGAGCAGTACTTC. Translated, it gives CASSRQVSYEQYF.

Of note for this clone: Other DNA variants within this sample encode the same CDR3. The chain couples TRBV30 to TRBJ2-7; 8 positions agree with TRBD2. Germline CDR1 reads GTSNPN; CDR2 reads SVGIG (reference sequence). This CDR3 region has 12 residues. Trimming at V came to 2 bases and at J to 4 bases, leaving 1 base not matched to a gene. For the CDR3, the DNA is TGTGCCTGGAGTTCGGGGGGGTACGAGCAGTACTTC. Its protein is CAWSSGGYEQYF.

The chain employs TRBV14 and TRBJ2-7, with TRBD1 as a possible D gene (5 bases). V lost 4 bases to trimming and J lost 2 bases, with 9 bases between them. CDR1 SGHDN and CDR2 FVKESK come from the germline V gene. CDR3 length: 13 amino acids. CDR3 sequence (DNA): TGTGCCAGCAGCCGAGCAGGGCCCTACGAGCAGTACTTC. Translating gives CASSRAGPYEQYF.

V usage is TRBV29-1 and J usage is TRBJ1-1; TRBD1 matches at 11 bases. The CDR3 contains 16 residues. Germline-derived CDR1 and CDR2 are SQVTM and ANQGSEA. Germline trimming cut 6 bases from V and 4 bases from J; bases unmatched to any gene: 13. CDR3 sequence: CSVHPGQGVTGTEAFF. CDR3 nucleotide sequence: TGCAGCGTCCATCCGGGACAGGGGGTGACGGGCACTGAAGCTTTCTTT.

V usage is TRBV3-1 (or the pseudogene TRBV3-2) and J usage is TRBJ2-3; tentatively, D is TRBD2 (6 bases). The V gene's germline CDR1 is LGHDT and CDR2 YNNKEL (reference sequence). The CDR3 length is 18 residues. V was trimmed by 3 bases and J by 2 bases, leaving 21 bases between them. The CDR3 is CASSQAGGSLGNTDTQYF. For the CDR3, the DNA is TGTGCCAGCAGCCAGGCTGGGGGGAGTCTAGGGAACACAGATACGCAGTATTTT.

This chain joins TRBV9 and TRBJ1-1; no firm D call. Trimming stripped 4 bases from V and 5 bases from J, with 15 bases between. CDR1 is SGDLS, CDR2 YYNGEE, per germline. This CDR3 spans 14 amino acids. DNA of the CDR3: TGTGCCAGCAGCCCATCGGTCCTCAATACTGAAGCTTTCTTT. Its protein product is CASSPSVLNTEAFF.

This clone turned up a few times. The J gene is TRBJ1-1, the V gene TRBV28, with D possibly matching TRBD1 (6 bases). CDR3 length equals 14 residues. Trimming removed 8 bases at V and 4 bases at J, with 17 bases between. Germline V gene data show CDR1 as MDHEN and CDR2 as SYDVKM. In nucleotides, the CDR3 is TGTGCCAGCCTTAAGGGGGGGGTGGGCACTGAAGCTTTCTTT. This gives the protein CASLKGGVGTEAFF.

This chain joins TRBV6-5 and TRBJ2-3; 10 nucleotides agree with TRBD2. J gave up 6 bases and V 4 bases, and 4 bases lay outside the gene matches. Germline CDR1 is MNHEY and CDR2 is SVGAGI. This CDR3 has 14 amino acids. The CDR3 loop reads CASSSSGRYDTQYF. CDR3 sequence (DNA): TGTGCCAGCAGTTCTAGCGGGAGATACGATACGCAGTATTTT.

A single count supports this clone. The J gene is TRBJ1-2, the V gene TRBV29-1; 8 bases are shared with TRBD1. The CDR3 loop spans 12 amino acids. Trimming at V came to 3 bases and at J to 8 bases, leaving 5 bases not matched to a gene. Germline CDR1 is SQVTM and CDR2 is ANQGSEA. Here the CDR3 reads CSVDGQGGGYTF. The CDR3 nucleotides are TGCAGCGTTGATGGACAGGGAGGCGGCTACACCTTC.

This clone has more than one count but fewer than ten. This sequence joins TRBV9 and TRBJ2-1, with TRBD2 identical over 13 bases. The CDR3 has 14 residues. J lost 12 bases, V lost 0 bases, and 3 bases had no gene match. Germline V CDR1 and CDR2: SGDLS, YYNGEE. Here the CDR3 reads CASSVETSGRMQFF. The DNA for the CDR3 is TGTGCCAGCAGCGTAGAGACTAGCGGGAGGATGCAGTTCTTC.

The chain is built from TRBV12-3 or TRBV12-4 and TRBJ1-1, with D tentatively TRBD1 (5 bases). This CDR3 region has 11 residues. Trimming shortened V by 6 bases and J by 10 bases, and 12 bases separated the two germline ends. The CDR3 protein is CASSQGGRAFF. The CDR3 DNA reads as TGTGCCAGCAGCCAGGGAGGGCGAGCTTTCTTT.

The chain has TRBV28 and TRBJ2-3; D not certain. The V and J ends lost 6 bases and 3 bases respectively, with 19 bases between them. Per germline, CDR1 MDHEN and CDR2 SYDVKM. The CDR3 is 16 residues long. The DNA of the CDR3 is TGTGCCAGCAGGGCTGGAAGGAGTTCCTGGACAGATACGCAGTATTTT. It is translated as CASRAGRSSWTDTQYF.

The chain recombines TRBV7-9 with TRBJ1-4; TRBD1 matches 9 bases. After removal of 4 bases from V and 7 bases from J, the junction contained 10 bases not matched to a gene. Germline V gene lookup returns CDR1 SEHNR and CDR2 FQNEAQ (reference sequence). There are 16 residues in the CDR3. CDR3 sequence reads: CASSWTPGQGVEKLFF. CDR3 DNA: TGTGCCAGCAGCTGGACTCCGGGACAGGGCGTTGAAAAACTGTTTTTT.

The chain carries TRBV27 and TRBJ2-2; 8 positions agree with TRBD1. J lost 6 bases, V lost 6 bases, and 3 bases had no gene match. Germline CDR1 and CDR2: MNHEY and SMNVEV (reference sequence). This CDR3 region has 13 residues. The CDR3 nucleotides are TGTGCCAGCAGCGTACAGGGGGCCGGGGAGCTGTTTTTT. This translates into CASSVQGAGELFF.

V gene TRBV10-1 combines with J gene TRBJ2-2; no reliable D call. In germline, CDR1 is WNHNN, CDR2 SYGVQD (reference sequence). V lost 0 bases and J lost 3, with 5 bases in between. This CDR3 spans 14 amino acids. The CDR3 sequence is CASSESRDTGELFF. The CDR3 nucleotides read TGCGCCAGCAGTGAGTCACGGGACACCGGGGAGCTGTTTTTT.

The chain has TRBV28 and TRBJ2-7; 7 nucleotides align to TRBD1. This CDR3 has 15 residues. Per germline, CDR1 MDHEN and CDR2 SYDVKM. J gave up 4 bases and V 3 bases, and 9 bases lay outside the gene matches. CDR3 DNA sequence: TGTGCCAGCAGTTTTGCGCGACAGGGAAGTTACGAGCAGTACTTC. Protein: CASSFARQGSYEQYF.

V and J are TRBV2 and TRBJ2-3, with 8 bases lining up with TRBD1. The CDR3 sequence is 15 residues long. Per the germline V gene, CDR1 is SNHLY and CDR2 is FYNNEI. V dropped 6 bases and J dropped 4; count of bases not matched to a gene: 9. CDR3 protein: CASRATPGQADTQYF. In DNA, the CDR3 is TGTGCCAGCAGGGCAACGCCGGGACAGGCAGATACGCAGTATTTT.

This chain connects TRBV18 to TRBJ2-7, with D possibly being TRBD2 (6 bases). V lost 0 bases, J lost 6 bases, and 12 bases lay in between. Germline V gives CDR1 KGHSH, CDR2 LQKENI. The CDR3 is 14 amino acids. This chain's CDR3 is CASSPPGLRSEQYF. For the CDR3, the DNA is TGTGCCAGCTCACCACCGGGACTGCGTAGCGAGCAGTACTTC.

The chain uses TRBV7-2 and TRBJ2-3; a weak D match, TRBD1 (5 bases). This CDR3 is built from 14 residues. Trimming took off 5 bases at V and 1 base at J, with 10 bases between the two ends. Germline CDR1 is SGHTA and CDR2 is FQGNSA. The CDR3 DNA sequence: TGTGCCAGCAGCCTTCTGACAGGCACAGATACGCAGTATTTT. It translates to CASSLLTGTDTQYF.

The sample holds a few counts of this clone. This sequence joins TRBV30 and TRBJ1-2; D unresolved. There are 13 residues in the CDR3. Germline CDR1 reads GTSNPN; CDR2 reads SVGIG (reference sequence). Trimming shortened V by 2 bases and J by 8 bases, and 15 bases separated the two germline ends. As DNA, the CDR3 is TGTGCCTGGAGTAGACCCCAGGCTTGGGGCTACACCTTC. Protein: CAWSRPQAWGYTF.

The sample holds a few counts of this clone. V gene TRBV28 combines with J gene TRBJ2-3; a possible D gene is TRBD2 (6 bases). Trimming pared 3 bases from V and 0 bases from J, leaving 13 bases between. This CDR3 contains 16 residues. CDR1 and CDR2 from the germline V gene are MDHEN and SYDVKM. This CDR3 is CASSLWGTSSTDTQYF. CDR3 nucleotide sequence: TGTGCCAGCAGTTTGTGGGGGACTTCTAGCACAGATACGCAGTATTTT.

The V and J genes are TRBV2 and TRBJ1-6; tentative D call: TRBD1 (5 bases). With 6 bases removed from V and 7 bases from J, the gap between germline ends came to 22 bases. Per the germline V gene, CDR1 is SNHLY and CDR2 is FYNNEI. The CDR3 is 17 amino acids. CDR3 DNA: TGTGCCAGCAGCACTACAAATTCCGGGGACTTAAATTCACCCCTCCACTTT. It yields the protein CASSTTNSGDLNSPLHF. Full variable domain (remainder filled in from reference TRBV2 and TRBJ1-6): EPEVTQTPSHQVTQMGQEVILRCVPISNHLYFYWYRQILGQKVEFLVSFYNNEISEKSEIFDDQFSVERPDGSNFTLKIRSTKLEDSAMYFCASSTTNSGDLNSPLHFGNGTRLTVT.

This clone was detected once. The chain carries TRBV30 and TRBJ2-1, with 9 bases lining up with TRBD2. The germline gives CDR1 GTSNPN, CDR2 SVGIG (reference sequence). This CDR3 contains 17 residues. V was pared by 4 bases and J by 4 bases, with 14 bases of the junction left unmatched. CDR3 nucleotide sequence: TGTGCCTGGACCGTAGCGGGAGCTGCCAAGAGGTACAATGAGCAGTTCTTC. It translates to CAWTVAGAAKRYNEQFF.

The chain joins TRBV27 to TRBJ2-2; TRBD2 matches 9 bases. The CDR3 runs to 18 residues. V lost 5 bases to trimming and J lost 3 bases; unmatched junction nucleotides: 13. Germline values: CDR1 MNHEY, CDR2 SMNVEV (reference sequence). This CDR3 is CASSSPTSGSYHTGELFF. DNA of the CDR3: TGTGCCAGCAGTAGCCCGACTAGCGGATCATACCACACCGGGGAGCTGTTTTTT.

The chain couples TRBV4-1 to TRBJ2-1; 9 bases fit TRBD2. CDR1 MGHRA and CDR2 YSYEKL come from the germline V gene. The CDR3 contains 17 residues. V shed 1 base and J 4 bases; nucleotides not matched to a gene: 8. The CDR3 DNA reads TGCGCCAGCAGCCAAGGATGGGGGACTAGCTTTTACAATGAGCAGTTCTTC. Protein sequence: CASSQGWGTSFYNEQFF.

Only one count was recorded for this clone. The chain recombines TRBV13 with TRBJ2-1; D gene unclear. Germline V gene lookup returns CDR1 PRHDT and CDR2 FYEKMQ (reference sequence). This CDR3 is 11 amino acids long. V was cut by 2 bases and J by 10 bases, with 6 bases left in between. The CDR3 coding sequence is TGTGCCAGCAGCTTAAACGGGGAGCAGTTCTTC. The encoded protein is CASSLNGEQFF.

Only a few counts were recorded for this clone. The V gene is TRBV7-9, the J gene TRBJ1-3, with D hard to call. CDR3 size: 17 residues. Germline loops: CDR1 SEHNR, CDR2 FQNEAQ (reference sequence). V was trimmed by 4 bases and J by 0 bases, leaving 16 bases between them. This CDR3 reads CASSSSGPMGSGNTIYF. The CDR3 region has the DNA TGTGCCAGCAGCTCTTCAGGTCCTATGGGCTCTGGAAACACCATATATTTT.

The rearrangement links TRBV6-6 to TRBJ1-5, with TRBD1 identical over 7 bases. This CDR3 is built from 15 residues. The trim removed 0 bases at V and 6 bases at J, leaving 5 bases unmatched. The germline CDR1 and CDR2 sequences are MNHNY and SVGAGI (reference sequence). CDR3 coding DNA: TGTGCCAGCAGTTACTCGAACAGGGGAGCTCAGCCCCAGCATTTT. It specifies CASSYSNRGAQPQHF.

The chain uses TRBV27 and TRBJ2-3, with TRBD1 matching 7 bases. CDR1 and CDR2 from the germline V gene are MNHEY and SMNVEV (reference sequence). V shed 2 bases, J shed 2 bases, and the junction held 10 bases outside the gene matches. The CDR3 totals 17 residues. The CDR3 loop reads CASSLGTATGSTDTQYF. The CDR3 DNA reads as TGTGCCAGCAGTTTAGGGACAGCAACGGGATCCACAGATACGCAGTATTTT.